Presented here are 29 T cell receptor beta chains from one specimen sequenced in a study of T cell repertoires in cytomegalovirus infection. A single record per CDR3 protein comes from TCRdb applying MiXCR to the reads. Of fewer than 550,000 distinct CDR3 sequences listed, around 32% are singletons. The sequenced material came from PBMCs. These receptors all come from a human donor in good health (CMV status not recorded). Some clones in this sample may be carry-over from other donors' samples.

The chain employs TRBV6-5 and TRBJ2-3; the D call may be TRBD1 or TRBD2 (6 bases each). CDR1 is MNHEY, CDR2 SVGAGI, per germline. Trimming removed 10 bases from V and 5 bases from J, with 16 bases in between. This CDR3 spans 13 amino acids. The CDR3 region is CATKRGAKDTQYF. The CDR3 DNA is TGTGCCACGAAGAGGGGGGCGAAAGATACGCAGTATTTT.

This clonotype was observed a few times. The chain is built from TRBV27 and TRBJ2-1; 12 nucleotides agree with TRBD1. The CDR3 has 15 amino acids. Losses at the gene ends were 2 bases for V and 8 bases for J; bases not matched to a gene: 4. From germline, CDR1 is MNHEY and CDR2 SMNVEV (reference sequence). The CDR3 nucleotides read TGTGCCAGCAGTTTAAGGGACAGGGGGCCGGATGAGCAGTTCTTC. This encodes CASSLRDRGPDEQFF.

This chain joins TRBV19 and TRBJ1-6, with D tentatively TRBD1 (6 bases). The V end was cut by 5 bases, the J end by 7 bases, with 15 bases between. The CDR3 is 15 residues long. From germline, CDR1 is LNHDA and CDR2 SQIVND (reference sequence). The CDR3 sequence: CASSVTWTVNSPLHF. In DNA form, the CDR3 reads TGTGCCAGTAGTGTCACTTGGACAGTCAATTCACCCCTCCACTTT.

The V and J genes are TRBV10-1 and TRBJ2-3; D is possibly TRBD2 (7 bases). V gave up 3 bases and J gave up 5 bases, with 18 bases separating them. The CDR3 has 16 amino acids. In germline, CDR1 is WNHNN, CDR2 SYGVQD (reference sequence). The CDR3 coding sequence is TGCGCCAGCAGTGACTCGGGCGGGGGCCGGAGAGATACGCAGTATTTT. This encodes CASSDSGGGRRDTQYF.

The rearrangement joins TRBV12-3 or TRBV12-4 to TRBJ2-3; 9 nucleotides agree with TRBD1. The ends lost 5 bases at V and 2 bases at J; junction bases unmatched: 11. The CDR3 has 17 amino acids. The CDR3, as DNA: TGTGCCAGCAGTCTTGGACAGGGGTCCCCTCCCACAGATACGCAGTATTTT. Protein sequence: CASSLGQGSPPTDTQYF.

This clonotype was observed a few times. CDR3 in amino acids: CASRGGATTHTEAFF. Here the CDR3 DNA reads TGTGCCAGCAGAGGGGGGGCCACGACGCACACTGAAGCTTTCTTT. The rearrangement uses TRBV6-2 or TRBV6-3 and TRBJ1-1; tentative D call: TRBD1 (6 bases). The V gene's germline CDR1 is MNHEY and CDR2 SVGEGT. This CDR3 comprises 15 residues. Trimming took off 6 bases at V and 3 bases at J, with 17 bases between the two ends.

There are many counts of this clonotype. CDR3: CASSFQGGGSYNEQFF. The CDR3 DNA sequence: TGTGCCAGCAGCTTCCAGGGTGGGGGGTCCTACAATGAGCAGTTCTTC. The chain is built from TRBV7-6 and TRBJ2-1, with D possibly matching TRBD2 (6 bases). CDR1 and CDR2 from the germline V gene are SGHVS and FNYEAQ. This CDR3 region has 16 residues. The ends were cut back, 3 bases at V and 1 base at J, with 13 bases in the middle.

Many counts were recorded for this clonotype. J is TRBJ1-2 and V is TRBV7-8; D gene unclear. Looked up from germline, CDR1 is SGHVS and CDR2 is FQNEAQ. Trimming took off 1 base at V and 3 bases at J, with 12 bases between the two ends. The CDR3 loop spans 15 amino acids. The CDR3 DNA reads TGTGCCAGCAGCTTAGGTTCCCGGGTGGACTATGGCTACACCTTC. Translating it yields CASSLGSRVDYGYTF.

The V call is TRBV6-1, the J call TRBJ2-5; 7 nucleotides agree with TRBD2. Germline assignment: CDR1 MNHNS and CDR2 SASEGT. Trimming removed 7 bases from V and 2 bases from J; junction bases left unmatched: 1. This CDR3 region has 12 residues. Here the CDR3 reads CASKRGQETQYF. The CDR3 bases are TGTGCCAGCAAGCGGGGTCAAGAGACCCAGTACTTC.

The chain couples TRBV7-8 to TRBJ2-2; D is perhaps TRBD2 (6 bases). The CDR3 is 17 amino acids. Germline V gene sequence: CDR1 SGHVS, CDR2 FQNEAQ. V shed 5 bases and J shed 4 bases, with 20 bases lying between them. CDR3 nucleotides: TGTGCCAGCAGCCCAATGACACTAGCACCGGGCACCGGGGAGCTGTTTTTT. It translates to CASSPMTLAPGTGELFF. Variable domain in full (rest from reference TRBV7-8 and TRBJ2-2): GAGVSQSPRYKVAKRGQDVALRCDPISGHVSLFWYQQALGQGPEFLTYFQNEAQLDKSGLPSDRFFAERPEGSVSTLKIQRTQQEDSAVYLCASSPMTLAPGTGELFFGEGSRLTVL.

The table lists this clonotype with many counts. The V and J genes are TRBV24-1 and TRBJ1-1, with a tentative D call TRBD1 (5 bases). Germline loops: CDR1 KGHDR, CDR2 SFDVKD. V lost 5 bases and J lost 5, with 23 bases in between. CDR3 length: 17 residues. The CDR3 coding sequence is TGTGCCACCAGTGCCCGGGGGGTTAGGGAGGAGACGACTGAAGCTTTCTTT. Translating it yields CATSARGVREETTEAFF.

This clonotype was seen repeatedly, ten times or more. The chain has TRBV7-2 and TRBJ1-6; 8 bases fit TRBD1. CDR3 size: 16 residues. Trimming removed 6 bases from V and 3 bases from J; junction bases left unmatched: 7. CDR1 is SGHTA, CDR2 FQGNSA, per germline. The CDR3 loop reads CASSQQGVHYNSPLHF. DNA for the CDR3: TGTGCCAGCAGTCAACAGGGGGTTCACTATAATTCACCCCTCCACTTT.

In this sample, this clonotype turned up once. The V and J genes are TRBV11-2 and TRBJ1-1; a weak D match, TRBD1 (5 bases). CDR3 size: 14 residues. Trimming took 0 bases from V and 5 from J, leaving 10 bases between them. Germline CDR1 and CDR2: SGHAT and FQNNGV. CDR3 amino acids: CASSLDPAGTEAFF. The CDR3 DNA reads TGTGCCAGCAGCTTAGATCCCGCAGGGACTGAAGCTTTCTTT.

This clonotype was counted at least ten times. The chain is built from TRBV11-2 and TRBJ2-5; D is unresolved. The CDR3 totals 15 residues. The V gene's germline CDR1 is SGHAT and CDR2 FQNNGV. V lost 10 bases and J 1 base, leaving 19 bases between the germline ends. CDR3 sequence reads: CATNPGRRPQETQYF. The CDR3 DNA reads TGTGCCACCAACCCCGGACGGCGGCCCCAAGAGACCCAGTACTTC.

V usage is TRBV5-4 and J usage is TRBJ1-4, with D perhaps TRBD1 (5 bases). V lost 0 bases, J lost 8 bases, and 11 bases lay in between. Germline V lookup: CDR1 SGHNT, CDR2 YYREEE (reference sequence). CDR3 size: 14 residues. Here the CDR3 DNA reads TGTGCCAGCAGCTTGGGGGGCGGCCGGGAAAAACTGTTTTTT. This codes for CASSLGGGREKLFF.

Ten or more counts support this clonotype. The CDR3 sequence: CASSADTRSTDTQYF. CDR3 sequence (DNA): TGTGCCAGCAGCGCCGACACCCGGAGCACAGATACGCAGTATTTT. The chain uses TRBV7-8 and TRBJ2-3, with D hard to call. The germline gives CDR1 SGHVS, CDR2 FQNEAQ. Deletions cut 5 bases from V and 0 bases from J, with 12 bases between. The CDR3 is 15 amino acids. The complete variable domain, with remaining parts taken from reference TRBV7-8 and TRBJ2-3, reads GAGVSQSPRYKVAKRGQDVALRCDPISGHVSLFWYQQALGQGPEFLTYFQNEAQLDKSGLPSDRFFAERPEGSVSTLKIQRTQQEDSAVYLCASSADTRSTDTQYFGPGTRLTVL.

Many counts were recorded for this clonotype. The V gene is TRBV7-6, the J gene TRBJ2-5, with 8 bases that match TRBD1. The V segment lost 5 bases and the J segment 1 base; nucleotides outside the gene matches: 3. CDR1 is SGHVS and CDR2 is FNYEAQ in the germline V gene. The length of the CDR3 is 14 residues. Here the CDR3 DNA reads TGTGCCAGCAGCGAAGACAGGGGCCAAGAGACCCAGTACTTC. Protein: CASSEDRGQETQYF.

There are a few counts of this clonotype. The V and J genes are TRBV11-2 and TRBJ2-3; D call uncertain. The V and J ends lost 5 bases and 6 bases respectively, with 6 bases between them. The CDR3 is 11 residues long. The germline V gene has CDR1 SGHAT and CDR2 FQNNGV. CDR3 protein: CASSGMDTQYF. CDR3 sequence (DNA): TGTGCCAGCAGCGGAATGGATACGCAGTATTTT.

This chain uses TRBV15 with TRBJ2-7; D perhaps matches TRBD1 (6 bases). V lost 3 bases and J lost 4, with 16 bases in between. Germline assignment: CDR1 LNHNV and CDR2 YYDKDF (reference sequence). The CDR3 totals 15 residues. CDR3 protein: CATSRKTGPTYEQYF. In DNA, the CDR3 is TGTGCCACCAGCAGGAAGACAGGTCCTACGTACGAGCAGTACTTC.

This clonotype was seen many times. The rearrangement uses TRBV7-2 and TRBJ2-3, with D possibly matching TRBD2 (5 bases). CDR3 length: 14 amino acids. The germline gives CDR1 SGHTA, CDR2 FQGNSA. With 3 bases removed from V and 4 bases from J, the gap between germline ends came to 11 bases. CDR3 nucleotide sequence: TGTGCCAGCAGCTTCGACTATGCCCCAGATACGCAGTATTTT. The encoded protein is CASSFDYAPDTQYF.

The rearrangement joins TRBV5-1 to TRBJ2-4; D call uncertain. This CDR3 contains 15 residues. Per the germline V gene, CDR1 is SGHRS and CDR2 is YFSETQ. Trimming removed 0 bases from V and 5 bases from J, with 12 bases in between. Here the CDR3 DNA reads TGCGCCAGCAGCTTGGGGGCGGACGACCAAAACATTCAGTACTTC. Translating gives CASSLGADDQNIQYF.

The chain joins TRBV6-1 to TRBJ1-2; D gene ambiguous. Germline V gives CDR1 MNHNS, CDR2 SASEGT. V shed 2 bases and J shed 2 bases, with 9 bases lying between them. The CDR3 runs to 14 residues. This chain's CDR3 is CASSERTDNYGYTF. The CDR3 DNA sequence: TGTGCCAGCAGTGAAAGAACCGACAACTATGGCTACACCTTC.

A note on this clonotype: A much larger clone differs from this one at a single base, so this may be a read error. This chain joins TRBV7-2 and TRBJ1-3; no definite D call. There are 15 residues in the CDR3. V was trimmed by 0 bases and J by 3 bases, leaving 9 bases between them. CDR1 SGHTA and CDR2 FQGNSA come from the germline V gene. The CDR3 sequence: CASSLARQVGNTIYF. The CDR3 DNA reads as TGTGCCAGCAGCTTAGCGCGGCAGGTTGGAAACACCATATATTTT.

V usage is TRBV9 and J usage is TRBJ2-2; 10 bases map to TRBD2. The CDR3 totals 18 residues. V trimming: 3 bases; J trimming: 1 base; junction bases outside the gene matches: 9. Per germline, CDR1 SGDLS and CDR2 YYNGEE. The CDR3 coding sequence is TGTGCCAGCAGCGCCCTGCTAGCGGGGGCCAAGAACACCGGGGAGCTGTTTTTT. It specifies CASSALLAGAKNTGELFF. The full variable domain, its missing parts supplied by reference TRBV9 and TRBJ2-2, is DSGVTQTPKHLITATGQRVTLRCSPRSGDLSVYWYQQSLDQGLQFLIQYYNGEERAKGNILERFSAQQFPDLHSELNLSSLELGDSALYFCASSALLAGAKNTGELFFGEGSRLTVL.

This clonotype was seen once. CDR3 region: CASSSHQTNAGRGNEQFF. The CDR3 DNA is TGTGCCAGCAGCTCTCACCAGACTAACGCGGGCAGGGGGAATGAGCAGTTCTTC. The gene calls are TRBV7-9 and TRBJ2-1; 7 positions match TRBD1. The CDR3 extends over 18 amino acids. J was trimmed by 7 bases and V by 4 bases; bases with no gene match: 19. Germline CDR1 reads SEHNR; CDR2 reads FQNEAQ (reference sequence).

The genes are TRBV6-2 or TRBV6-3 and TRBJ1-5, with D unresolved. The CDR3 runs to 13 residues. Trimming stripped 0 bases from V and 6 bases from J, with 6 bases between. Germline values: CDR1 MNHEY, CDR2 SVGEGT. Here the CDR3 DNA reads TGTGCCAGCAGTTACTCTACGGTTCAGCCCCAGCATTTT. Translated, it gives CASSYSTVQPQHF.

This clonotype was recorded many times. The chain has TRBV7-8 and TRBJ1-1; D call uncertain. CDR3 length: 17 residues. V lost 5 bases to trimming and J lost 0 bases, with 19 bases between them. The germline V gene has CDR1 SGHVS and CDR2 FQNEAQ. CDR3 sequence (DNA): TGTGCCAGCAGCCAAGACGGCGCTGGGGTGGTGAACACTGAAGCTTTCTTT. Translated, it gives CASSQDGAGVVNTEAFF.

Concerning this clonotype: One base away lies a much larger clone, so this may be a sequencing read error. This chain uses TRBV6-6 with TRBJ2-1; 9 bases align to TRBD2. CDR1 and CDR2 from the germline V gene are MNHNY and SVGAGI (reference sequence). The CDR3 covers 15 residues. The CDR3 spells CASGYRTSAYNEQFF. CDR3 nucleotide sequence: TGTGCCAGCGGTTACCGGACTAGCGCCTACAATGAGCAGTTCTTC.

This rearrangement joins TRBV9 to TRBJ1-1; D gene ambiguous. Deletions cut 4 bases from V and 0 bases from J, with 16 bases between. The germline CDR1 and CDR2 sequences are SGDLS and YYNGEE. The CDR3 loop spans 16 amino acids. The CDR3 DNA reads TGTGCCAGCAGCCCACAGACCCGGGTACTGAACACTGAAGCTTTCTTT. Protein sequence: CASSPQTRVLNTEAFF.